One and the same sample provided the 14 T cell receptor beta chains below, sequenced in a study of cytotoxic CD8 clonotypes in ibrutinib-treated CLL. Assay used: immunoSEQ multiplex PCR; TCRdb lists only in-frame clones, some missing. The sample contains some 140,000 clones, around 90% of which appear only once. The material sequenced was PBMCs, taken after 12 months of ibrutinib treatment. The source of these receptors is a human donor with chronic lymphocytic leukemia.

This rearrangement joins TRBV25-1 to TRBJ2-1; D is perhaps TRBD1 (5 bases). The length of the CDR3 is 15 residues. Trimming took off 11 bases at V and 0 bases at J, with 17 bases between the two ends. From germline, CDR1 is MGHDK and CDR2 SYGVNS. CDR3 residues: CASREGQASYNEQFF. DNA for the CDR3: TGTGCCTCCAGGGAAGGGCAGGCCTCCTACAATGAGCAGTTCTTC.

The CDR3 protein is CASSVRQEGEQFF. CDR3 nucleotide sequence: TGCGCCAGCAGCGTCCGACAGGAGGGTGAGCAGTTCTTC. This chain uses TRBV10-2 with TRBJ2-1; D is perhaps TRBD1 or TRBD2 (6 bases each). V was shortened by 6 bases and J by 9 bases, with 15 bases between the two germline ends. The length of the CDR3 is 13 residues. Germline CDR1 WSHSY, CDR2 SAAADI.

This clone has just one count. V is TRBV7-2 and J is TRBJ1-1, with 9 bases lining up with TRBD1. This CDR3 region has 16 residues. V lost 4 bases and J lost 0; bases outside the gene matches: 6. Germline CDR1 is SGHTA and CDR2 is FQGNSA. The CDR3 nucleotides read TGTGCCAGCAGCTCTTCACAGGGGGCGTTGAACACTGAAGCTTTCTTT. Translating it yields CASSSSQGALNTEAFF.

The genes are TRBV28 and TRBJ1-1; unclear D gene. The CDR3 spans 12 residues. The V and J ends lost 7 bases and 3 bases respectively, with 9 bases between them. Germline CDR1 is MDHEN and CDR2 is SYDVKM. This CDR3 reads CASKGMYTEAFF. The CDR3 nucleotides are TGTGCCAGCAAGGGTATGTACACTGAAGCTTTCTTT.

The V and J genes are TRBV19 and TRBJ1-2, with D possibly TRBD1 on 5 matching bases. Trimming pared 4 bases from V and 1 base from J, leaving 10 bases between. Germline CDR1 and CDR2: LNHDA and SQIVND (reference sequence). The CDR3 is made up of 14 amino acids. CDR3 DNA: TGTGCCAGTAGTACCTCTACAGGTAACTATGGCTACACCTTC. This sequence encodes CASSTSTGNYGYTF.

The chain carries TRBV30 and TRBJ1-2, with unresolved D. CDR1 is GTSNPN, CDR2 SVGIG, per germline (reference sequence). The CDR3 spans 11 residues. Trimming took 4 bases from V and 5 from J, leaving 8 bases between them. The CDR3 region has the DNA TGTGCCTGGACGTTAACATATGGCTACACCTTC. Translating gives CAWTLTYGYTF.

J is TRBJ1-4 and V is TRBV4-2; tentative D call: TRBD1 (6 bases). Deletions cut 5 bases from V and 7 bases from J, with 17 bases between. Germline V CDR1 and CDR2: LGHNA, YNFKEQ. The CDR3 runs 15 residues. In DNA form, the CDR3 reads TGTGCCAGCAGCTTTTCCGGGTCAGGGGCTGAAAAACTGTTTTTT. The encoded protein is CASSFSGSGAEKLFF.

The chain couples TRBV4-1 to TRBJ1-2; 7 bases fit TRBD1. The CDR3 totals 16 residues. Unmatched junction bases numbered 13, after V lost 3 bases and J lost 6 bases. Germline assignment: CDR1 MGHRA and CDR2 YSYEKL. The CDR3 reads CASSHVSDREEDGYTF. CDR3 DNA: TGCGCCAGCAGCCACGTATCAGACAGGGAAGAAGATGGCTACACCTTC.

The chain has TRBV28 and TRBJ2-4; no clear D gene. V lost 5 bases to trimming and J lost 6 bases, with 17 bases between them. The CDR3 totals 15 residues. CDR1 and CDR2 (germline): MDHEN, SYDVKM. The CDR3: CASSPPKWSRNIQYF. The CDR3 nucleotides read TGTGCCAGCAGTCCCCCTAAATGGAGCAGAAACATTCAGTACTTC.

This clone is categorized as medium-sized. The J gene is TRBJ2-1, the V gene TRBV21-1; the tabulated D call, TRBD1, remains unverified against the DNA. TRBV21-1 is deemed a pseudogene. The CDR3 has 17 amino acids. The CDR3 region is CASTSKGTGGFYNEQFF. CDR3 bases: TGTGCCAGCACCTCAAAGGGGACAGGGGGATTCTACAATGAGCAGTTCTTC.

The chain joins TRBV7-3 to TRBJ2-1; the D is unclear. The CDR3 contains 12 residues. V dropped 2 bases and J dropped 6 bases, with 5 bases sitting between them. The germline V gene encodes CDR1 SGHTA and CDR2 FQGTGA. In DNA, the CDR3 is TGTGCCAGCAGCTTAGGAGTCAATGAGCAGTTCTTC. Its protein is CASSLGVNEQFF.

The CDR3: CSVIGTGYYNEQFF. CDR3 bases: TGCAGCGTGATCGGGACAGGGTACTACAATGAGCAGTTCTTC. V usage is TRBV29-1 and J usage is TRBJ2-1; 9 bases map to TRBD1. The V gene end was trimmed by 6 bases and the J gene end by 3 bases; junction bases not matched to a gene: 6. CDR3 length equals 14 residues. Germline lookup yields CDR1 SQVTM and CDR2 ANQGSEA.

This chain links TRBV7-9 with TRBJ2-1, with D unresolved. Trimming cost V 8 bases and J 0 bases, with 8 bases left between them. The germline CDR1 and CDR2 sequences are SEHNR and FQNEAQ (reference sequence). This CDR3 contains 13 residues. CDR3 in amino acids: CASDEYSYNEQFF. As DNA, the CDR3 is TGTGCCAGCGACGAATACTCCTACAATGAGCAGTTCTTC.

The J gene is TRBJ2-1, the V gene TRBV2; no firm D call. The length of the CDR3 is 14 residues. Per the germline V gene, CDR1 is SNHLY and CDR2 is FYNNEI. Trimming left V 0 bases short and J 7 bases short, with 10 bases between. The CDR3 here is CASSEASSVNEQFF. The CDR3, as DNA: TGTGCCAGCAGTGAAGCCTCCAGTGTGAATGAGCAGTTCTTC.